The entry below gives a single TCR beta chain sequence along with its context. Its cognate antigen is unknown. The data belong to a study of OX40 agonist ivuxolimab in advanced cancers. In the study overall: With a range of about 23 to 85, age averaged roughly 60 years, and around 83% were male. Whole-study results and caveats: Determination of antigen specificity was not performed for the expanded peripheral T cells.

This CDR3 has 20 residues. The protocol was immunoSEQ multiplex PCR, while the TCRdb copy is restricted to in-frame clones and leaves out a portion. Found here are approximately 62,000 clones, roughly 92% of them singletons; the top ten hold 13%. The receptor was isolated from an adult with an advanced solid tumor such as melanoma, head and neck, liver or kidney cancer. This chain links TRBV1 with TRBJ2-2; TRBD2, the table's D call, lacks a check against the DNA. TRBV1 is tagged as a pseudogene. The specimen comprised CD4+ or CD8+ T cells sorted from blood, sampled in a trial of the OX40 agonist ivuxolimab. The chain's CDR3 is CTSSQERCGYSGSGPGELFF. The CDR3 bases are TGCACCAGCAGCCAAGAGAGGTGTGGCTACAGCGGGAGCGGCCCCGGGGAGCTGTTTTTT.